The rows below give T cell receptor beta chains drawn from one sample of a study of metastatic and nonmetastatic thyroid tumors. With MiXCR, TCRdb reprocessed the PCR reads. The sample holds tens of thousands of clones, 20% to 25% seen once. Input material: blood. All receptors come from a female donor with papillary thyroid cancer or a benign thyroid nodule (not recorded which). Some clones in this sample may be carry-over from other donors' samples. CDR3s include the opening cysteine and the closing phenylalanine or tryptophan.

V	J	CDR3
TRBV5-4	TRBJ2-6	CASSLGLASGANVLTF
TRBV11-3	TRBJ2-7	CASSLVAGSYEQYF
TRBV28	TRBJ2-3	CASSSSGTGVGTDTQYF
TRBV19	TRBJ2-7	CASSILRGARYEHYF
TRBV15	TRBJ2-7	CATSRNHGTGAREQYF
TRBV4-1	TRBJ1-2	CASSQVGTDYGYTF
TRBV9	TRBJ1-6	CASSPREDRGTLHF
TRBV20-1	TRBJ2-5	CSARTGAPQETQYF
TRBV28	TRBJ1-2	CASNRTGLGGYTF
TRBV6-1	TRBJ2-3	CASSDPDRGTDTQYF
TRBV15	TRBJ1-1	CATSRDTSQTEAFF
TRBV20-1	TRBJ1-2	CSASWGDGYYGYTF
TRBV20-1	TRBJ2-1	CSARTGLSSYNEQFF
TRBV6-1	TRBJ1-3	CASSTSGFSGNTIYF
TRBV6-1	TRBJ1-3	CASSEIPSGNTIYF
TRBV5-1	TRBJ2-2	CASAKGTGVSGELFF
TRBV30	TRBJ2-7	CASQGAGGPYQQYF
TRBV5-4	TRBJ1-3	CASSSNEDRVWITGNTIYF
TRBV5-1	TRBJ2-1	CASRDRASVYNEQFF
TRBV11-2	TRBJ1-6	CASSSETVSPLHF
TRBV27	TRBJ2-3	CASSPLGAVEGDTQYF
TRBV20-1	TRBJ1-4	CSALERTGLGEKLFF
TRBV5-1	TRBJ2-7	CASSLAPGASYEQYF
TRBV5-1	TRBJ2-3	CASSLQITDTQYF
TRBV6-2/TRBV6-3	TRBJ2-7	CASSFWSPSAVQYF
TRBV4-1	TRBJ2-7	CASSQFGGPYEQYF
TRBV19	TRBJ2-2	CASSPRGTGELFF
TRBV6-2/TRBV6-3	TRBJ1-5	CASSYYGNNQPQHF
TRBV28	TRBJ1-5	CASSLKPGPQHF